Included here is one T cell receptor (beta chain) sequence, with context. The data were taken from a study of blood T cell repertoires in COVID-19. Study-level information: Spain, Italy and the United States supplied samples that represented acute and convalescent COVID-19.

The V and J ends lost 0 bases and 5 bases respectively, with 4 bases between them. The CDR3 length is 12 residues. Germline V gene lookup returns CDR1 GTSNPN and CDR2 SVGIG (reference sequence). The assay was immunoSEQ multiplex PCR, and TCRdb's table has in-frame clones only and misses some. The sample has some 200,000 clones, 84% seen once. The sample consisted of peripheral blood. The chain uses TRBV30 and TRBJ2-2, with D uncertain. This TCR derives from a woman aged 70 to 79 with COVID-19, enrolled during active disease. CDR3 amino acids: CAWSVSTGELFF. Written as DNA, the CDR3 is TGTGCCTGGAGTGTCTCGACCGGGGAGCTGTTTTTT.